This is a list of T cell receptor beta chains from one sample in a study of blood T cell repertoires in COVID-19. Measured with immunoSEQ multiplex PCR; TCRdb has only the in-frame clones, and not every one. The repertoire holds about 160,000 clones, with around 80% as singletons. The sample consisted of peripheral blood. These receptors were obtained from a woman of 80 years or more with acute or convalescent COVID-19. The CDR3 runs from the conserved cysteine through the conserved F or W. Each record gives: J gene, D gene, clone size, V gene, CDR3 protein, CDR3 DNA. D genes are given only for firm matches. Clone size, where shown, is once, few, many, or a class for clones that have expanded.

TRBJ2-1	-	-	TRBV5-1	CASRSAGGIEQFF	TGCGCCAGCCGTTCAGCTGGAGGAATTGAGCAGTTCTTC
TRBJ1-5	-	few	TRBV6-6	CASSPRGNAEQPQHF	TGTGCCAGCAGCCCGAGAGGAAACGCGGAGCAGCCCCAGCATTTT
TRBJ2-5	TRBD2	-	TRBV5-5	CASSLGPSGGQETQYF	TGTGCCAGCAGCTTGGGGCCTAGCGGGGGACAAGAGACCCAGTACTTC
TRBJ2-7	TRBD1	-	TRBV5-4	CASSSVGQGYEQYF	TGTGCCAGCAGCTCCGTCGGACAGGGCTACGAGCAGTACTTC
TRBJ1-1	-	-	TRBV6-1	CASSQAGGLLNTEAFF	TGTGCCAGCAGTCAAGCGGGGGGACTTCTGAACACTGAAGCTTTCTTT
TRBJ2-5	TRBD1	-	TRBV13	CASSRTDRAQETQYF	TGTGCCAGCAGCCGAACAGACAGGGCCCAAGAGACCCAGTACTTC
TRBJ2-1	TRBD2	few	TRBV10-2	CASSRLAGYNEQFF	TGCGCCAGCAGCCGACTAGCGGGTTACAATGAGCAGTTCTTC
TRBJ1-5	-	-	TRBV4-1	CASSQPGRRNQPQHF	TGCGCCAGCAGCCAACCCGGACGGAGGAATCAGCCCCAGCATTTT
TRBJ2-7	-	-	TRBV20-1	CSASWGVGEQYF	TGCAGTGCTAGTTGGGGGGTCGGCGAGCAGTACTTC
TRBJ2-2	-	-	TRBV9	CASSVVFGGELFF	TGTGCCAGCAGCGTAGTCTTCGGGGGGGAGCTGTTTTTT
TRBJ2-5	-	-	TRBV9	CASSVNGETQYF	TGTGCCAGCAGCGTAAACGGGGAGACCCAGTACTTC
TRBJ2-1	TRBD2	-	TRBV20-1	CSASSGGPVYNEQFF	TGCAGTGCTAGTTCGGGGGGACCCGTATACAATGAGCAGTTCTTC
TRBJ2-7	-	-	TRBV10-2	CASSELATRTLFGYEQYF	TGCGCCAGCAGTGAGTTGGCGACTAGAACTTTATTCGGATACGAGCAGTACTTC
TRBJ1-2	TRBD1	-	TRBV12-3/TRBV12-4	CASSLRDRPDGTF	TGTGCCAGCAGCCTCCGGGACAGACCCGATGGCACCTTC
TRBJ2-5	-	-	TRBV6-1	CASSESWIGGIQYF	TGTGCCAGCAGTGAATCTTGGATCGGAGGGATCCAGTACTTC
TRBJ2-1	-	many	TRBV19	CASSIRDLDNEQFF	TGTGCCAGTAGTATTCGTGACCTAGACAATGAGCAGTTCTTC
TRBJ2-3	-	-	TRBV24-1	CATSDYASSKVDF	TGTGCCACCAGTGATTACGCTAGCTCAAAGGTGGATTTT
TRBJ2-5	-	-	TRBV7-9	CASSLGHGALTLLQETQYF	TGTGCCAGCAGCTTAGGCCACGGAGCACTAACCCTCCTCCAAGAGACCCAGTACTTC
TRBJ2-7	-	-	TRBV28	CASSSLRYEQYF	TGTGCCAGCAGTTCCCTCCGCTACGAGCAGTACTTC
TRBJ2-2	TRBD2	-	TRBV18	CASSPASGTGELFF	TGTGCCAGCTCACCAGCTAGCGGCACCGGGGAGCTGTTTTTT
TRBJ1-1	-	-	TRBV3-1/TRBV3-2	CASSHEGAEAFF	TGTGCCAGCAGCCACGAGGGGGCTGAAGCTTTCTTT
TRBJ1-3	TRBD1	-	TRBV5-6	CASSFWTGVLSGNTIYF	TGTGCCAGCAGCTTCTGGACAGGAGTACTCTCTGGAAACACCATATATTTT
TRBJ1-2	TRBD1	-	TRBV30	CAWAGTGFDGYTF	TGTGCCTGGGCCGGGACAGGGTTTGATGGCTACACCTTC
TRBJ1-1	TRBD1	once	TRBV5-4	CASSLGTGNAEAFF	TGTGCCAGCAGCTTGGGGACAGGGAACGCTGAAGCTTTCTTT
TRBJ2-1	-	-	TRBV11-3	CASSLGLAYNEQFF	TGTGCCAGCAGCTTAGGACTAGCCTACAATGAGCAGTTCTTC
TRBJ2-6	TRBD1	-	TRBV7-9	CASSPGQGKAAGANVLTF	TGTGCCAGCAGCCCGGGACAGGGGAAAGCGGCCGGGGCCAACGTCCTGACTTTC
TRBJ1-2	TRBD1	-	TRBV19	CASSNSPGTGIYGYTF	TGTGCCAGTAGTAATTCGCCCGGGACAGGGATTTATGGCTACACCTTC